The 15 T cell receptor beta chains below were found in one sample sequenced in a study of T cell clonotyping in hematopoietic cell transplantation. Only in-frame clones appear in the TCRdb table, and some are missing; sequencing was by immunoSEQ multiplex PCR. The sample contains about 15,000 clones, 71% of which appear only once. The sequencing input was peripheral blood mononuclear cells. The source is a woman in her sixties or seventies in good health. Some clones in this sample may be carry-over from other donors' samples.

The V call is TRBV11-2, the J call TRBJ1-1, with TRBD1 identical over 7 bases. The CDR3 totals 15 residues. The germline gives CDR1 SGHAT, CDR2 FQNNGV. The trim removed 5 bases at V and 6 bases at J, leaving 12 bases unmatched. The CDR3 DNA follows: TGTGCCAGCAGCCGACAGGGCTCCCTGAAGGCTGAAGCTTTCTTT. This sequence encodes CASSRQGSLKAEAFF.

This clone was seen a single time. The rearrangement links TRBV11-1 to TRBJ2-7; D is tentatively TRBD1 or TRBD2 (6 bases each). Germline assignment: CDR1 SGHAT and CDR2 FQDESV (reference sequence). V was clipped by 2 bases and J by 0 bases, with 11 bases between them. There are 15 residues in the CDR3. CDR3 bases: TGTGCCAGCAGCTTACTACAGGGAGGCTCCTACGAGCAGTACTTC. Translated: CASSLLQGGSYEQYF. Supplemented by reference TRBV11-1 and TRBJ2-7, the full variable domain reads EAEVAQSPRYKITEKSQAVAFWCDPISGHATLYWYRQILGQGPELLVQFQDESVVDDSQLPKDRFSAERLKGVDSTLKIQPAELGDSAMYLCASSLLQGGSYEQYFGPGTRLTVT.

The rearrangement links TRBV5-1 to TRBJ1-2; no firm D call. Germline V gene data show CDR1 as SGHRS and CDR2 as YFSETQ. The length of the CDR3 is 15 residues. Trimming cost V 4 bases and J 6 bases, with 19 bases left between them. The CDR3 is CASSQTVSRTDGYTF. The CDR3 DNA reads as TGCGCCAGCAGCCAAACAGTATCCAGGACGGATGGCTACACCTTC.

The V call is TRBV29-1, the J call TRBJ1-2, with no clear D. V was pared by 5 bases and J by 4 bases, with 2 bases between. This CDR3 comprises 9 residues. Germline V gene sequence: CDR1 SQVTM, CDR2 ANQGSEA. The CDR3: CSVSYGYTF. The CDR3 region has the DNA TGCAGCGTTTCCTATGGCTACACCTTC. The variable domain in full, completed from reference TRBV29-1 and TRBJ1-2, reads SAVISQKPSRDICQRGTSLTIQCQVDSQVTMMFWYRQQPGQSLTLIATANQGSEATYESGFVIDKFPISRPNLTFSTLTVSNMSPEDSSIYLCSVSYGYTFGSGTRLTVV.

V is TRBV6-5 and J is TRBJ2-7, with 7 positions matching TRBD1. This CDR3 comprises 14 residues. J was trimmed by 7 bases and V by 2 bases; bases with no gene match: 8. The germline CDR1 and CDR2 sequences are MNHEY and SVGAGI. The CDR3 DNA follows: TGTGCCAGCAGTTACGGGCCAGGGACAGTTGAGCAGTACTTC. Its translation is CASSYGPGTVEQYF.

V and J are TRBV5-1 and TRBJ2-7; D is undetermined. The CDR3 covers 14 residues. The germline V and J ends were trimmed by 0 bases and 7 bases, with 14 bases remaining between them. CDR1 is SGHRS, CDR2 YFSETQ, per germline. The CDR3 is CASSLDDAPLEQYF. The CDR3 DNA reads as TGCGCCAGCAGCTTGGATGATGCCCCTTTAGAGCAGTACTTC.

The chain couples TRBV27 to TRBJ2-2; possibly TRBD1 for D (5 bases). The V and J ends lost 7 bases and 7 bases respectively, with 13 bases between them. The CDR3 loop spans 13 amino acids. Per germline, CDR1 MNHEY and CDR2 SMNVEV (reference sequence). CDR3 region: CASMKGSVGELFF. CDR3 DNA: TGTGCCAGCATGAAGGGGTCGGTCGGGGAGCTGTTTTTT.

This rearrangement joins TRBV6-1 to TRBJ2-5; tentatively, D is TRBD1 (5 bases). The J call is doubtful: the DNA matches TRBJ2-7 better. This CDR3 comprises 14 residues. Germline assignment: CDR1 MNHNS and CDR2 SASEGT. The CDR3 coding sequence is TGTGCCAGCAGTGAACAGGGCCAAACCTACGAGCAGTACTTC. This gives the protein CASSEQGQTYEQYF.

The chain links TRBV5-4 to TRBJ2-1, with no clear D. The CDR3 sequence is 15 residues long. Germline CDR1 and CDR2: SGHNT and YYREEE (reference sequence). Trimming took 2 bases from V and 1 from J, leaving 10 bases between them. As DNA, the CDR3 is TGTGCCAGCAGCTTTACGCTGGCTTCCTACAATGAGCAGTTCTTC. Its translation: CASSFTLASYNEQFF.

The table lists this clone with a few counts. V usage is TRBV7-2 and J usage is TRBJ2-7; no clear D. CDR3 length: 14 amino acids. Germline CDR1 reads SGHTA; CDR2 reads FQGNSA. The V end was cut by 5 bases, the J end by 0 bases, with 11 bases between. CDR3 nucleotide sequence: TGTGCCAGCAGCCCTATAGCCGCCTCCTACGAGCAGTACTTC. It specifies CASSPIAASYEQYF.

The chain couples TRBV5-6 to TRBJ1-2; a possible D gene is TRBD1 (6 bases). This CDR3 has 14 residues. Trimming took off 4 bases at V and 4 bases at J, with 14 bases between the two ends. Germline loops: CDR1 SGHDT, CDR2 YYEEEE. CDR3 region: CASSRPDSSYGYTF. CDR3 nucleotide sequence: TGTGCCAGCAGCAGACCGGACAGCTCCTATGGCTACACCTTC.

This chain uses TRBV28 with TRBJ2-7; no definite D call. CDR1 MDHEN and CDR2 SYDVKM come from the germline V gene. The CDR3 contains 13 residues. The V and J ends lost 5 bases and 2 bases respectively, with 10 bases between them. CDR3 DNA: TGTGCCAGCAGTCCGACACGAGCCTACGAGCAGTACTTC. Translated, it gives CASSPTRAYEQYF.

This clone was seen once. V gene TRBV5-4 combines with J gene TRBJ2-7, with D unresolved. The germline V and J ends were trimmed by 1 base and 2 bases, with 13 bases remaining between them. The CDR3 length is 15 residues. CDR1 is SGHNT, CDR2 YYREEE, per germline (reference sequence). The CDR3 loop reads CASSLQNQATYEQYF. For the CDR3, the DNA is TGTGCCAGCAGCTTGCAGAACCAAGCTACCTACGAGCAGTACTTC.

As for this clone: One end of the junction is discordant with germline, which a read error may explain. V gene TRBV30 combines with J gene TRBJ2-7; D gene ambiguous. Germline assignment: CDR1 GTSNPN and CDR2 SVGIG (reference sequence). The CDR3 has 10 amino acids. The CDR3 nucleotides are TGCGCCTGGAGTGTAGACGAGCAGTACTTC. Translation: CAWSVDEQYF.

The rearrangement joins TRBV7-8 to TRBJ2-2, with D hard to call. This CDR3 region has 14 residues. Germline V gives CDR1 SGHVS, CDR2 FQNEAQ. Trimming shortened V by 5 bases and J by 0 bases, and 7 bases separated the two germline ends. Here the CDR3 DNA reads TGTGCCAGCAGCCAGGAAACGAACACCGGGGAGCTGTTTTTT. Protein product: CASSQETNTGELFF.